The 2 T cell receptor beta chains reported below all come from one sample, sequenced in a study of CD8+CD57+ T cells in acquired aplastic anemia. The TCR beta profiling, which covered VDJ combination and CDR3 sequence, was carried out using genomic DNA as the template. MiXCR, run by TCRdb on the reads, gives a single entry per CDR3 protein. The sample has about 220,000 distinct CDR3 sequences, 30% to 35% seen once. The specimen sequenced was sorted CD4+, CD8+, or CD8+CD57+ T cells (not recorded which) from PBMCs. The receptors shown here come from a human donor in good health, serving as a control.

The V and J genes are TRBV28 and TRBJ1-2; no clear D gene. V lost 8 bases, J lost 5 bases, and 15 bases lay in between. CDR1 and CDR2 from the germline V gene are MDHEN and SYDVKM. There are 13 residues in the CDR3. The CDR3 reads CASGRGRLYGYTF. In nucleotides, the CDR3 is TGTGCCAGCGGCCGTGGCAGATTATATGGCTACACCTTC.

The rearrangement links TRBV19 to TRBJ1-1; 7 bases agree with TRBD1. J gave up 4 bases and V 3 bases, and 2 bases lay outside the gene matches. The CDR3 extends over 13 amino acids. Germline CDR1 reads LNHDA; CDR2 reads SQIVND (reference sequence). The CDR3: CASSIDRVTEAFF. Written as DNA, the CDR3 is TGTGCCAGTAGTATTGACAGGGTCACTGAAGCTTTCTTT.